The 20 T cell receptor beta chains below all came from one sample that was sequenced in a study of identical twins. TCRdb passed the 5' RACE reads through MiXCR, listing each CDR3 protein once. The sample contains hundreds of thousands of distinct CDR3 sequences, about 9.4% of which appear only once. These data are also associated with another study on yellow fever vaccine responses in identical twins.

The source material was PBMCs. These receptor sequences come from a woman aged 18-29 years in good health.

This clonotype turned up a few times. The V call is TRBV20-1, the J call TRBJ2-2; 8 positions match TRBD2. The V segment lost 2 bases and the J segment 7 bases; nucleotides outside the gene matches: 9. The CDR3 sequence is 15 residues long. CDR1 and CDR2 (germline): DFQATT, SNEGSKA (reference sequence). The CDR3 loop reads CSARLAGVYGGELFF. The CDR3 region has the DNA TGCAGTGCTAGACTAGCGGGCGTCTATGGCGGGGAGCTGTTTTTT.

The sample holds many counts of this clonotype. J is TRBJ2-4 and V is TRBV24-1; the match to TRBD2 covers 8 bases. After removal of 6 bases from V and 0 bases from J, the junction contained 0 bases not matched to a gene. The germline gives CDR1 KGHDR, CDR2 SFDVKD. This CDR3 is built from 14 residues. CDR3 nucleotide sequence: TGTGCCACCAGTAGCGGGGGAGCCAAAAACATTCAGTACTTC. It translates to CATSSGGAKNIQYF.

The chain joins TRBV3-1 to TRBJ2-3; 10 bases match TRBD2. The CDR3 length is 16 residues. Losses at the gene ends were 4 bases for V and 0 bases for J; bases not matched to a gene: 4. In germline, CDR1 is LGHDT, CDR2 YNNKEL (reference sequence). In DNA, the CDR3 is TGTGCCAGCAGCCGACTGACTAGCGGGAGCACAGATACGCAGTATTTT. The encoded protein is CASSRLTSGSTDTQYF.

This clonotype was seen ten or more times. The chain carries TRBV12-3 or TRBV12-4 and TRBJ1-2, with D hard to call. The V end was cut by 7 bases, the J end by 4 bases, with 7 bases between. This CDR3 has 11 residues. DNA of the CDR3: TGTGCCAGCACCGGAGGCTATGGCTACACCTTC. Translating it yields CASTGGYGYTF.

This clonotype has just a few counts. This sequence joins TRBV6-2 or TRBV6-3 and TRBJ2-2; TRBD1 matches at 9 bases. After removal of 2 bases from V and 4 bases from J, the junction contained 8 bases not matched to a gene. Germline values: CDR1 MNHEY, CDR2 SVGEGT. This CDR3 contains 17 residues. CDR3 nucleotide sequence: TGTGCCAGCAGTTACCCCGGGACAGGGTTGACCACCGGGGAGCTGTTTTTT. Residues: CASSYPGTGLTTGELFF.

This clonotype was counted between two and nine times. The chain is built from TRBV12-3 or TRBV12-4 and TRBJ2-5, with 9 bases lining up with TRBD1. The CDR3 sequence is 15 residues long. J gave up 5 bases and V 6 bases, and 10 bases lay outside the gene matches. The CDR3 sequence is CASRPLGTGPETQYF. CDR3 nucleotides: TGTGCCAGCAGGCCCCTCGGGACAGGGCCGGAGACCCAGTACTTC.

This clonotype was recorded at least ten times. The J gene is TRBJ1-1, the V gene TRBV19, with 8 bases identical to TRBD1. The CDR3 consists of 13 residues. Germline CDR1 LNHDA, CDR2 SQIVND (reference sequence). V dropped 4 bases and J dropped 3; count of bases not matched to a gene: 1. CDR3 in amino acids: CASSNRGYTEAFF. Here the CDR3 DNA reads TGTGCCAGTAGTAACAGGGGGTACACTGAAGCTTTCTTT.

This clonotype appeared a few times. The V and J genes are TRBV20-1 and TRBJ2-3, with 11 bases identical to TRBD2. Unmatched junction bases numbered 9, after V lost 6 bases and J lost 1 base. From germline, CDR1 is DFQATT and CDR2 SNEGSKA (reference sequence). This CDR3 spans 16 amino acids. The DNA of the CDR3 is TGCAGTGCCTTAGCGGGGGGGATCTTTGGCACAGATACGCAGTATTTT. It yields the protein CSALAGGIFGTDTQYF.

This clonotype has a count of ten or more. The chain carries TRBV3-1 and TRBJ1-4; D uncertain. The CDR3 length is 13 residues. The ends were cut back, 5 bases at V and 8 bases at J, with 12 bases in the middle. Looked up from germline, CDR1 is LGHDT and CDR2 is YNNKEL (reference sequence). The CDR3 protein is CASSSDPKEKLFF. DNA of the CDR3: TGTGCCAGCAGCTCGGACCCCAAGGAAAAACTGTTTTTT.

This clonotype was observed a handful of times. The rearrangement links TRBV3-1 to TRBJ2-2, with D possibly being TRBD1 (5 bases). The CDR3 is 14 amino acids. Germline V gene data show CDR1 as LGHDT and CDR2 as YNNKEL (reference sequence). The V and J ends lost 3 bases and 3 bases respectively, with 8 bases between them. CDR3 DNA: TGTGCCAGCAGCCATACAGGCTACACCGGGGAGCTGTTTTTT. Protein: CASSHTGYTGELFF.

The J gene is TRBJ2-3, the V gene TRBV5-1, with 10 bases matching TRBD2. CDR3 length equals 17 residues. V lost 4 bases to trimming and J lost 4 bases; unmatched junction nucleotides: 12. Per germline, CDR1 SGHRS and CDR2 YFSETQ. The CDR3 DNA is TGCGCCAGCAGCCCCCGCCCTAGCGGGGGTTCAGCAGATACGCAGTATTTT. Translated: CASSPRPSGGSADTQYF.

This rearrangement joins TRBV10-3 to TRBJ2-5; tentative D call: TRBD1 (5 bases). This CDR3 is 15 amino acids long. Trimming took off 3 bases at V and 4 bases at J, with 15 bases between the two ends. The germline V gene encodes CDR1 ENHRY and CDR2 SYGVKD. CDR3: CAISDPDKRGETQYF. For the CDR3, the DNA is TGTGCCATCAGTGACCCGGACAAACGTGGAGAGACCCAGTACTTC.

This clonotype was seen more than once but under ten times. This chain links TRBV3-1 with TRBJ2-1, with 10 bases fitting TRBD2. Germline trimming cut 4 bases from V and 4 bases from J; bases unmatched to any gene: 7. The CDR3 is 16 amino acids. The germline V gene encodes CDR1 LGHDT and CDR2 YNNKEL (reference sequence). CDR3 in amino acids: CASSLAGTSAYNEQFF. CDR3 bases: TGTGCCAGCAGCCTAGCCGGGACTAGCGCGTACAATGAGCAGTTCTTC.

This clonotype was counted ten times or more. V is TRBV12-3 or TRBV12-4 and J is TRBJ2-7; D uncertain. CDR3 length: 14 residues. V was trimmed by 3 bases and J by 0 bases, leaving 9 bases between them. The CDR3 is CASSFTGPSYEQYF. In DNA form, the CDR3 reads TGTGCCAGCAGTTTCACGGGTCCCTCCTACGAGCAGTACTTC.

This clonotype appeared many times. The chain carries TRBV9 and TRBJ2-3; 9 bases agree with TRBD2. Germline trimming cut 4 bases from V and 0 bases from J; bases unmatched to any gene: 12. Germline CDR1 is SGDLS and CDR2 is YYNGEE. The CDR3 loop spans 18 amino acids. CDR3 protein: CASSHRFVAGASTDTQYF. CDR3 DNA: TGTGCCAGCAGCCATCGGTTTGTAGCGGGAGCAAGCACAGATACGCAGTATTTT.

This clonotype has just one count. The junction departs from germline at one end; a sequencing error may be responsible. J is TRBJ2-4 and V is TRBV5-1; TRBD2 agrees at 7 bases. The CDR3 contains 20 residues. The V gene's germline CDR1 is SGHRS and CDR2 YFSETQ. DNA of the CDR3: TGCGCCAGCAGCTTGCCCGACGGGGGAGCGGGGACCCTAGCCAAAAGCATTCAGTACTTC. Protein sequence: CASSLPDGGAGTLAKSIQYF.

V gene TRBV6-4 combines with J gene TRBJ2-1; D is uncertain. Germline CDR1 reads MRHNA; CDR2 reads SNTAGT. This CDR3 region has 12 residues. V lost 2 bases and J 7 bases, leaving 6 bases between the germline ends. This CDR3 is CASSDGSNEQFF. Written as DNA, the CDR3 is TGTGCCAGCAGTGACGGCTCAAATGAGCAGTTCTTC.

This clonotype was recorded a few times. The V gene is TRBV21-1, the J gene TRBJ1-2; no DNA check was done on the table's D call, TRBD1. TRBV21-1 is assigned pseudogene status. This CDR3 has 18 amino acids. The CDR3 sequence is CASSTQCPDQTGTGGYTF. The CDR3 DNA follows: TGTGCCAGCAGCACCCAATGCCCGGATCAGACAGGAACGGGTGGCTACACCTTC.

This clonotype was observed many times. The chain employs TRBV5-1 and TRBJ2-1; TRBD2 matches 8 bases. Unmatched junction bases numbered 11, after V lost 2 bases and J lost 7 bases. This CDR3 is 16 amino acids long. Germline V gene sequence: CDR1 SGHRS, CDR2 YFSETQ. The CDR3, as DNA: TGCGCCAGCAGCTTAAGCACGAGGACTAGCCAGAATGAGCAGTTCTTC. It is translated as CASSLSTRTSQNEQFF.

The sample holds a few counts of this clonotype. The V call is TRBV12-3 or TRBV12-4, the J call TRBJ2-1, with TRBD2 matching 14 bases. The J segment lost 6 bases and the V segment lost 5 bases, leaving 3 bases of the junction unmatched. CDR3 length: 15 amino acids. The CDR3: CASSRLAGGVNEQFF. The CDR3 DNA sequence: TGTGCCAGCAGTCGACTAGCGGGGGGGGTCAATGAGCAGTTCTTC.